The sequence of this T cell receptor beta chain was determined in a study of OX40 agonist ivuxolimab in advanced cancers. Study as a whole: Those enrolled were 82.7% male, with a mean age of approximately 60 years and ages from 23 to 79. Findings of the study overall: The CD4+ and CD8+ T cells in the blood had expanded clonally by week 6 at 0.1 to 3.0 mg/kg.

V shed 3 bases and J shed 9 bases, with 22 bases lying between them. CDR3 length: 16 residues. From germline, CDR1 is SGHDT and CDR2 YYEEEE. TCRdb's copy holds only in-frame clones and misses some; the assay was immunoSEQ multiplex PCR. The repertoire has 49,000 or so clones, 80% to 90% of them found once; the top ten carry 12%. Comment on this clone: Its antigen is not identified.

This sequence originates from an adult with an advanced solid tumor such as melanoma, head and neck, liver or kidney cancer. The chain recombines TRBV5-6 with TRBJ1-3; TRBD1 might be the D (6 bases). Sequenced material: CD4+ or CD8+ T cells sorted from blood, taken in a trial of the OX40 agonist ivuxolimab. CDR3 residues: CASSSRTEVHGATIYF. The DNA of the CDR3 is TGTGCCAGCAGCTCACGGACAGAGGTTCATGGTGCCACCATATATTTT.